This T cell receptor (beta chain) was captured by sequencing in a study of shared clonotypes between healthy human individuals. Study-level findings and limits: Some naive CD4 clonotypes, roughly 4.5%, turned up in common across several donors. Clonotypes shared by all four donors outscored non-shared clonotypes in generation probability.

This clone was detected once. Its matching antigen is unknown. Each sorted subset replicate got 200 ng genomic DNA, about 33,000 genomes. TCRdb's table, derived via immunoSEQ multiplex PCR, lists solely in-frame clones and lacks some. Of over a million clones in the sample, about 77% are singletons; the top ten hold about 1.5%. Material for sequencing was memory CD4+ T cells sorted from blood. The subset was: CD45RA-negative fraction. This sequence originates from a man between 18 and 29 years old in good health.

CDR3 amino acids: CASSRDREQEQYF. The CDR3 nucleotides read TGTGCCAGCAGTCGGGACAGGGAACAGGAGCAGTACTTC. This chain links TRBV6-1 with TRBJ2-7, with TRBD1 matching 9 bases. CDR3 length: 13 residues. The ends lost 5 bases at V and 7 bases at J; junction bases unmatched: 6. Germline V gene data show CDR1 as MNHNS and CDR2 as SASEGT.